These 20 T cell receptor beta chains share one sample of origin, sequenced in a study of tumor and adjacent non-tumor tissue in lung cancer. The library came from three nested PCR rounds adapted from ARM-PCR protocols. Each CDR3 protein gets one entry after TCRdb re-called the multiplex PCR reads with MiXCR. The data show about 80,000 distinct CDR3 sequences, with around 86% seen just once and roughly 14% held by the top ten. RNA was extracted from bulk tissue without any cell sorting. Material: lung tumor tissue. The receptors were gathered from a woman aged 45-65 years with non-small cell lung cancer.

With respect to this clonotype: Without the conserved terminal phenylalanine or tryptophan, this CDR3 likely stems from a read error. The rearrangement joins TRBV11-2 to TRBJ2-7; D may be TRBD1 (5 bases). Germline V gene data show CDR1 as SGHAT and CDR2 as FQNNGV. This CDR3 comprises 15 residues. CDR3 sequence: CASSLETWTPYEQYY. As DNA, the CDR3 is TGTGCCAGCAGTTTAGAGACCTGGACACCCTACGAGCAGTACTAC.

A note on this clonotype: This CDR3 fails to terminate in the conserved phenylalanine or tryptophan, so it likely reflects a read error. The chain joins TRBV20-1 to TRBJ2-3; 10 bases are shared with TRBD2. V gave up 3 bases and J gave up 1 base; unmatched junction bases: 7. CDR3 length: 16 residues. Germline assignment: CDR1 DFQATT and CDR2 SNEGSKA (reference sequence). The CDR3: CSASKASGRGTDTQYI. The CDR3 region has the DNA TGCAGTGCTAGTAAGGCAAGCGGGAGGGGCACAGATACGCAGTATATT.

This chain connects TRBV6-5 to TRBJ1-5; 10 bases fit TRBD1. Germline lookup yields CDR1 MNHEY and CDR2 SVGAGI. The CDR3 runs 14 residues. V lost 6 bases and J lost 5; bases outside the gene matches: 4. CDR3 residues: CASRNGQGDQPQHF. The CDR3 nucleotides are TGTGCCAGCAGGAACGGACAGGGGGATCAGCCCCAGCATTTT.

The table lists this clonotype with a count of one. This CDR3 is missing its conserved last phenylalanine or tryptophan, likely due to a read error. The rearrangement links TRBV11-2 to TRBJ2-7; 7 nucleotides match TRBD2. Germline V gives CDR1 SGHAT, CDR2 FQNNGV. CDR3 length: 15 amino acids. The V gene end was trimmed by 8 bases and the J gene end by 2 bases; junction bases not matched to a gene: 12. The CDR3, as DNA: TGTGCCAGCCGCCCTTGGGCTAGCGGTCCCTACGAGCAGTACATC. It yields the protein CASRPWASGPYEQYI.

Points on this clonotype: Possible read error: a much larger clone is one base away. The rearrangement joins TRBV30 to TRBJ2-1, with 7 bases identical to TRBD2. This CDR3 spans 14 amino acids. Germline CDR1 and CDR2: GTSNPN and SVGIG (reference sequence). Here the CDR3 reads CARTIAGFYNEPFF. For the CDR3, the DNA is TGTGCCCGAACCATAGCGGGCTTTTACAATGAGCCGTTCTTC.

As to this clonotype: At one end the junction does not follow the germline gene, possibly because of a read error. This CDR3 reads CASNVGYGQYF. Written as DNA, the CDR3 is TGTGCCAGCAATGTCGGTTACGGGCAGTATTTC. The rearrangement uses TRBV2 and TRBJ2-7, with D unclear. The CDR3 length is 11 residues. In germline, CDR1 is SNHLY, CDR2 FYNNEI.

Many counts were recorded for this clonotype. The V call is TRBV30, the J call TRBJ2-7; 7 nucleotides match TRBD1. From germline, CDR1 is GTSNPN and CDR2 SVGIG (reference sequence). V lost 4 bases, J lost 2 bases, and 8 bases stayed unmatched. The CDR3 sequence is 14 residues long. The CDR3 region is CAWTAGTATYEQYF. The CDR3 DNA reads TGTGCCTGGACTGCCGGGACAGCAACCTACGAGCAGTACTTC.

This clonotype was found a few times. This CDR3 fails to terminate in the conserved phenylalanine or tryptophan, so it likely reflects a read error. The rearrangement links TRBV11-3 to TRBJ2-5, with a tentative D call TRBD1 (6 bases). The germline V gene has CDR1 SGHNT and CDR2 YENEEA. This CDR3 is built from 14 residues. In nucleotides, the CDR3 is TGTGCCAGCAGCCGGGACACGAGCCAACAGACCCAGTACCTC. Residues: CASSRDTSQQTQYL.

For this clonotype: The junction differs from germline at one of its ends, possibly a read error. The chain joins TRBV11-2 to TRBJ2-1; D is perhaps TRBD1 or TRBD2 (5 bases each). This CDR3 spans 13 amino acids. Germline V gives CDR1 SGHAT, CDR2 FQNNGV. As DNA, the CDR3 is TGTGCCAGCAGCTTGGGACGAACCAATGAGCAATTGTTC. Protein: CASSLGRTNEQLF. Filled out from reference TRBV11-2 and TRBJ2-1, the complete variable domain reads EAGVAQSPRYKIIEKRQSVAFWCNPISGHATLYWYQQILGQGPKLLIQFQNNGVVDDSQLPKDRFSAERLKGVDSTLKIQPAKLEDSAVYLCASSLGRTNEQLFGPGTRLTVL.

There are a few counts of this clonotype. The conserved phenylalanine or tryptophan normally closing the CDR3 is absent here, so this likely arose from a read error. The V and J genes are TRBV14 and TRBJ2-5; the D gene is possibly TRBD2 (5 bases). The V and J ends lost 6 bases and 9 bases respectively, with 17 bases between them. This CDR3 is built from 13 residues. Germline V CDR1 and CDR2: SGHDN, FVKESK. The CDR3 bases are TGTGCCAGCAGTCCCACGCCTGAGAGGGCCCAGTACTTA. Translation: CASSPTPERAQYL.

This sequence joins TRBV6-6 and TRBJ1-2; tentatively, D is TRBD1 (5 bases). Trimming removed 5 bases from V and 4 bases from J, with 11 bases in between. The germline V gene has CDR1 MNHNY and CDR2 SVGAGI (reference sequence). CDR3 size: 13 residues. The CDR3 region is CASSPRDAYGYTF. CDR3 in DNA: TGTGCCAGCAGTCCACGGGACGCCTATGGCTACACCTTC.

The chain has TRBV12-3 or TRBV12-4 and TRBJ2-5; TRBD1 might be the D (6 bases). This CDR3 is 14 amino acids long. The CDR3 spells CDRSFQGLEETQYF. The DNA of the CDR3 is TGTGACAGAAGTTTTCAGGGGTTAGAGGAGACCCAGTACTTC.

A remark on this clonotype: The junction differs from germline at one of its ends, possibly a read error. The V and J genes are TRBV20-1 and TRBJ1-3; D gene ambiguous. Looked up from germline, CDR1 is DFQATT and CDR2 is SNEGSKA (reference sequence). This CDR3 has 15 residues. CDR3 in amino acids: CGARAEEGRRNTIYF. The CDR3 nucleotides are TGCGGTGCTAGAGCAGAAGAGGGTAGAAGAAACACCATATATTTT.

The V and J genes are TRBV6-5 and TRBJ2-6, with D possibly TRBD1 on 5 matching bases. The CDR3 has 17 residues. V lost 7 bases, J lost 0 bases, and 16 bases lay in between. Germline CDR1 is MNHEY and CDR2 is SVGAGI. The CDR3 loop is CASNYSNRFSGANVLTF. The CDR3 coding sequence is TGTGCCAGCAATTATTCAAACAGGTTCTCTGGGGCCAACGTCCTGACTTTC.

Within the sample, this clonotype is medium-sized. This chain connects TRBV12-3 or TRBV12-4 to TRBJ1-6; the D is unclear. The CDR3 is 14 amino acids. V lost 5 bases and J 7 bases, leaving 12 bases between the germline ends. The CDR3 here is CASSTTEANSPLHF. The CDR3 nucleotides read TGTGCCAGCAGTACAACCGAGGCAAATTCACCCCTCCACTTT.

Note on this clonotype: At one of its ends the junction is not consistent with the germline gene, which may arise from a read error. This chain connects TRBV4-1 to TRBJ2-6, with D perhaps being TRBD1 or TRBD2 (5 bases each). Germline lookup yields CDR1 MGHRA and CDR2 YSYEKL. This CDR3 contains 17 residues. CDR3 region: CASSPGVGELGASVLTF. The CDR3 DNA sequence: TGCGCCAGCAGCCCCGGCGTGGGGGAACTTGGGGCCAGCGTCCTGACTTTC.

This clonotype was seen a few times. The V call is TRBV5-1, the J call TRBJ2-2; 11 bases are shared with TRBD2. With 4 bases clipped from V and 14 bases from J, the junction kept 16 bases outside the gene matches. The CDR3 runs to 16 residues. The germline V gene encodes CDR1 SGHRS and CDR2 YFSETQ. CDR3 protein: CASSLTSGSGIGNLFF. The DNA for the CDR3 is TGCGCCAGCAGCCTTACTAGCGGGAGCGGGATAGGGAACCTGTTTTTT.

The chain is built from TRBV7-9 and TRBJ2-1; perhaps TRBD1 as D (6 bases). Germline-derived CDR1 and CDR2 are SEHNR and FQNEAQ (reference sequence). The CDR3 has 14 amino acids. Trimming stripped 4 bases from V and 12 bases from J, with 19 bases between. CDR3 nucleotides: TGTGCCAGCAGCTCAGGTAGTCAGGGGTTTGTGCAGTTCTTC. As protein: CASSSGSQGFVQFF.

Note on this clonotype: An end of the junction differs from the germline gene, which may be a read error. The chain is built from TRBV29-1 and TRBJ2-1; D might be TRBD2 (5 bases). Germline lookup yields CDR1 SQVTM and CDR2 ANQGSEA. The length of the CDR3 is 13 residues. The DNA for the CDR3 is TGCAGCGTTGAAGTGAGGGTTAGCGATGACCAGTTCTTC. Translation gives CSVEVRVSDDQFF.

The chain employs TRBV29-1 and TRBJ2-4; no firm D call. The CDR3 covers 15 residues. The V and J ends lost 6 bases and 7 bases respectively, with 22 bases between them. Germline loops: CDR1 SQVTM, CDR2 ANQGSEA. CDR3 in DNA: TGCAGCGTACTGCTGGGGTTGCGGCTTGTTAACATTCAGTACTTC. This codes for CSVLLGLRLVNIQYF.